A single sample gave rise to the 23 T cell receptor beta chains below, sequenced in a study of OX40 agonist ivuxolimab in advanced cancers. Some clones are missing from TCRdb's copy, which holds only in-frame ones; the method was immunoSEQ multiplex PCR. The sample contains approximately 20,000 clones, approximately 71% of which appear only once. The sequences come from CD4+ or CD8+ T cells sorted from blood, collected in a trial of the OX40 agonist ivuxolimab. The receptors derive from an adult with an advanced solid tumor such as melanoma, head and neck, liver or kidney cancer.

The gene calls are TRBV5-6 and TRBJ2-7; TRBD1 matches 9 bases. Germline V gene lookup returns CDR1 SGHDT and CDR2 YYEEEE. V dropped 0 bases and J dropped 4; count of bases not matched to a gene: 8. The CDR3 sequence is 16 residues long. The CDR3 loop is CASSLAVGTGRYEQYF. DNA of the CDR3: TGTGCCAGCAGCTTGGCGGTTGGGACAGGGAGGTACGAGCAGTACTTC.

The gene calls are TRBV6-5 and TRBJ2-3; 7 bases fit TRBD2. The V gene's germline CDR1 is MNHEY and CDR2 SVGAGI. Trimming at V came to 6 bases and at J to 1 base, leaving 4 bases not matched to a gene. The CDR3 is 14 amino acids. The CDR3 nucleotides are TGTGCCAGCAGCTCCCTAGCGGGCACAGATACGCAGTATTTT. Translating it yields CASSSLAGTDTQYF.

The chain is built from TRBV5-1 and TRBJ1-1, with D perhaps matching TRBD1 (5 bases). This CDR3 comprises 14 residues. Germline CDR1 and CDR2: SGHRS and YFSETQ. V gave up 5 bases and J gave up 0 bases, with 11 bases separating them. The CDR3 DNA sequence: TGCGCCAGCAGTCTGGGACGCCTGAACACTGAAGCTTTCTTT. Protein sequence: CASSLGRLNTEAFF.

The genes are TRBV6-1 and TRBJ2-7, with D perhaps TRBD1 or TRBD2 (6 bases each). The CDR3 contains 13 residues. Germline V CDR1 and CDR2: MNHNS, SASEGT. The ends were cut back, 8 bases at V and 0 bases at J, with 11 bases in the middle. CDR3 residues: CASFGGHSYEQYF. The DNA for the CDR3 is TGTGCCAGCTTCGGGGGACACTCCTACGAGCAGTACTTC.

CDR3 sequence reads: CASSSTSGHQSSYNEQFF. The CDR3, as DNA: TGTGCCAGCAGCTCGACTAGCGGGCACCAAAGCTCCTACAATGAGCAGTTCTTC. The gene calls are TRBV21-1 and TRBJ2-1; the D call in the table, TRBD2, was not verified against the DNA. TRBV21-1 is a pseudogene. The CDR3 is 18 amino acids.

This chain connects TRBV11-2 to TRBJ2-1; D perhaps matches TRBD1 (6 bases). This CDR3 region has 15 residues. Trimming pared 5 bases from V and 2 bases from J, leaving 13 bases between. Looked up from germline, CDR1 is SGHAT and CDR2 is FQNNGV. CDR3: CASSPDSSTYNEQFF. CDR3 nucleotides: TGTGCCAGCAGCCCGGACAGTTCCACCTACAATGAGCAGTTCTTC.

The V and J genes are TRBV19 and TRBJ2-3; D is unresolved. CDR1 and CDR2 from the germline V gene are LNHDA and SQIVND (reference sequence). This CDR3 region has 13 residues. V lost 1 base and J lost 3, with 5 bases in between. The CDR3 loop is CASSIASTDTQYF. As DNA, the CDR3 is TGTGCCAGTAGTATAGCCTCAACAGATACGCAGTATTTT.

The chain combines TRBV4-3 with TRBJ2-7; perhaps D is TRBD1 or TRBD2 (5 bases each). Per the germline V gene, CDR1 is LGHNA and CDR2 is YSLEER. Trimming stripped 6 bases from V and 5 bases from J, with 8 bases between. This CDR3 comprises 11 residues. CDR3 in amino acids: CASRGENEQYF. The CDR3 region has the DNA TGCGCCAGCAGGGGGGAAAACGAGCAGTACTTC.

The chain recombines TRBV7-9 with TRBJ2-3; 7 bases line up with TRBD1. This CDR3 comprises 15 residues. V was clipped by 4 bases and J by 3 bases; unmatched bases: 7. Germline CDR1 is SEHNR and CDR2 is FQNEAQ (reference sequence). CDR3 amino acids: CASSSGQSGTDTQYF. CDR3 in DNA: TGTGCCAGCAGCTCGGGACAGTCAGGTACAGATACGCAGTATTTT.

The chain combines TRBV7-9 with TRBJ2-7; D may match TRBD1 or TRBD2 (5 bases each). The CDR3 contains 13 residues. CDR1 and CDR2 (germline): SEHNR, FQNEAQ (reference sequence). Trimming stripped 5 bases from V and 9 bases from J, with 17 bases between. This chain's CDR3 is CASSRDLGERQYF. In nucleotides, the CDR3 is TGTGCCAGCAGCCGGGACCTAGGGGAAAGGCAGTACTTC.

The chain combines TRBV4-3 with TRBJ1-2; no definite D call. CDR1 and CDR2 from the germline V gene are LGHNA and YSLEER. The CDR3 is 14 residues long. Deletions cut 3 bases from V and 8 bases from J, with 16 bases between. Here the CDR3 reads CASSHLGEGGGYTF. The CDR3 DNA reads as TGCGCCAGCAGCCACCTCGGGGAGGGAGGAGGCTACACCTTC.

There are a few counts of this clone. This chain uses TRBV27 with TRBJ2-1; a possible D gene is TRBD1 (6 bases). The CDR3 totals 14 residues. Trimming removed 3 bases at V and 9 bases at J, with 15 bases between. Germline values: CDR1 MNHEY, CDR2 SMNVEV (reference sequence). As DNA, the CDR3 is TGTGCCAGCAGTTTGGGGGCGAGGTGGTTTGAGCAGTTCTTC. It yields the protein CASSLGARWFEQFF.

The chain has TRBV4-2 and TRBJ2-3, with D perhaps being TRBD1 or TRBD2 (5 bases each). The CDR3 covers 16 residues. The V end lost 2 bases, the J end lost 4 bases, and 16 bases lay between the germline ends. Germline-derived CDR1 and CDR2 are LGHNA and YNFKEQ. The CDR3 nucleotides read TGTGCCAGCAGCCAACTGGTGGGGACCTTTGCAGATACGCAGTATTTT. This gives the protein CASSQLVGTFADTQYF.

The chain uses TRBV13 and TRBJ2-1; D possibly corresponds to TRBD1 (8 bases). Germline lookup yields CDR1 PRHDT and CDR2 FYEKMQ (reference sequence). CDR3 length equals 21 residues. The V end lost 5 bases, the J end lost 0 bases, and 29 bases lay between the germline ends. In nucleotides, the CDR3 is TGTGCCAGCAGCCTCGGGACAGGTGACGAAGAAGGCGGGAGCTCCTACAATGAGCAGTTCTTC. This gives the protein CASSLGTGDEEGGSSYNEQFF.

The genes are TRBV19 and TRBJ2-7; TRBD2 agrees at 10 bases. In germline, CDR1 is LNHDA, CDR2 SQIVND (reference sequence). V shed 5 bases, J shed 9 bases, and the junction held 7 bases outside the gene matches. The CDR3 is made up of 13 amino acids. CDR3 nucleotide sequence: TGTGCCAGTAGTTCAACTAGCGGGATGGGGCAGTACTTC. Its translation: CASSSTSGMGQYF.

The rearrangement joins TRBV7-8 to TRBJ2-5; D is unresolved. Near its end, the DNA agrees better with TRBJ2-7, so the J call may be wrong. This CDR3 is 12 amino acids long. Germline CDR1 and CDR2: SGHVS and FQNEAQ. The CDR3: CASSIQSYEQYF. The CDR3 DNA reads TGTGCCAGCAGCATCCAGTCCTACGAGCAGTACTTC.

The rearrangement links TRBV7-9 to TRBJ2-5; 11 nucleotides align to TRBD1. CDR1 is SEHNR and CDR2 is FQNEAQ in the germline V gene (reference sequence). V shed 8 bases, J shed 4 bases, and the junction held 6 bases outside the gene matches. The length of the CDR3 is 14 residues. The CDR3 here is CASGWDRGRETQYF. The CDR3, as DNA: TGTGCCAGCGGATGGGACAGGGGGAGAGAGACCCAGTACTTC.

The chain recombines TRBV28 with TRBJ2-7; maybe TRBD1 (5 bases). The germline V gene encodes CDR1 MDHEN and CDR2 SYDVKM. Deletions cut 3 bases from V and 2 bases from J, with 14 bases between. The CDR3 has 15 amino acids. The CDR3 DNA sequence: TGTGCCAGCAGTTTCTCAGGGATCGGAACCTACGAGCAGTACTTC. It specifies CASSFSGIGTYEQYF.

This clone was detected only a few times. The J gene is TRBJ1-1, the V gene TRBV5-4; D not certain. Germline CDR1 is SGHNT and CDR2 is YYREEE (reference sequence). The V and J ends lost 1 base and 6 bases respectively, with 13 bases between them. The CDR3 contains 14 residues. CDR3: CASSLWAESPEAFF. The CDR3 DNA is TGTGCCAGCAGCTTGTGGGCAGAGTCCCCTGAAGCTTTCTTT.

This sequence joins TRBV27 and TRBJ2-7; tentatively, D is TRBD2 (6 bases). Looked up from germline, CDR1 is MNHEY and CDR2 is SMNVEV (reference sequence). V was shortened by 0 bases and J by 0 bases, with 18 bases between the two germline ends. This CDR3 contains 18 residues. The CDR3 DNA is TGTGCCAGCAGTTTATCGAGTCGCGGGGCGGGACCCTCCTACGAGCAGTACTTC. Its translation is CASSLSSRGAGPSYEQYF.

The J gene is TRBJ2-7, the V gene TRBV6-6, with D possibly TRBD1 on 5 matching bases. V was clipped by 9 bases and J by 3 bases, with 12 bases between them. The CDR3 totals 12 residues. The V gene's germline CDR1 is MNHNY and CDR2 SVGAGI (reference sequence). The CDR3 loop reads CASITGLYEQYF. CDR3 sequence (DNA): TGTGCCAGTATCACAGGTCTCTACGAGCAGTACTTC.

The chain employs TRBV6-5 and TRBJ1-4, with D possibly TRBD1 on 5 matching bases. V dropped 2 bases and J dropped 7 bases, with 14 bases sitting between them. CDR1 MNHEY and CDR2 SVGAGI come from the germline V gene. This CDR3 has 15 amino acids. As DNA, the CDR3 is TGTGCCAGCAGTTACACGGTGGCAGGGAGTGAAAAACTGTTTTTT. Translation: CASSYTVAGSEKLFF.

This chain uses TRBV6-6 with TRBJ2-1; D is ambiguous. Germline V gene data show CDR1 as MNHNY and CDR2 as SVGAGI (reference sequence). Trimming stripped 4 bases from V and 3 bases from J, with 10 bases between. This CDR3 has 14 amino acids. CDR3 nucleotides: TGTGCCAGCAGTTTCATTGACCTCTACAATGAGCAGTTCTTC. Its translation is CASSFIDLYNEQFF.